A selection of T cell receptor beta chains follows, all from one sample in a study of OX40 agonist ivuxolimab in advanced cancers. Using immunoSEQ multiplex PCR, the repertoire was profiled, and TCRdb retains in-frame clones only, with some absent. The sample has roughly 76,000 clones, 86% seen once; the top ten hold roughly 8%. This material consisted of CD4+ or CD8+ T cells sorted from blood, taken in a trial of the OX40 agonist ivuxolimab. The receptors here all came from an adult with an advanced solid tumor such as melanoma, head and neck, liver or kidney cancer. CDR3s include the opening cysteine and the closing phenylalanine or tryptophan. Fields, in order: V gene, clone size, CDR3 protein. Clone size appears in some rows only: once, few, many, or a class for an expanded clone.

V gene: TRBV5-1; clone size: NA; CDR3 protein: CASSLRTVRDFGNTIYF
V gene: TRBV5-6; clone size: NA; CDR3 protein: CASSTPPQGPYEQYF
V gene: TRBV2; clone size: NA; CDR3 protein: CASSVRDFYGYTF
V gene: TRBV19; clone size: NA; CDR3 protein: CASSIGDRETQYF
V gene: TRBV7-9; clone size: NA; CDR3 protein: CASSLQGNTIYF
V gene: TRBV7-2; clone size: once; CDR3 protein: CASSLGASATDTQYF
V gene: TRBV10-2; clone size: NA; CDR3 protein: CASRGSHGYTF
V gene: TRBV5-1; clone size: NA; CDR3 protein: CASSRETLYTEAFF
V gene: TRBV6-1; clone size: NA; CDR3 protein: CASTAGQGFNEQYF
V gene: TRBV27; clone size: NA; CDR3 protein: CASKDRSPYNEQFF
V gene: TRBV12-5; clone size: NA; CDR3 protein: CASGLRENEQFF
V gene: TRBV10-2; clone size: many; CDR3 protein: CASSEGTGNTIYF
V gene: TRBV6-5; clone size: medium-sized; CDR3 protein: CASRSTGVRSETQYF
V gene: TRBV14; clone size: NA; CDR3 protein: CASSRNGGGGTEAFF
V gene: TRBV19; clone size: NA; CDR3 protein: CASSVSWGVNTEAFF
V gene: TRBV2; clone size: NA; CDR3 protein: CASSENLAGGEQYF
V gene: TRBV29-1; clone size: NA; CDR3 protein: CSAGGQLGDTQYF
V gene: TRBV6-6; clone size: NA; CDR3 protein: CASSQTYEQYF
V gene: TRBV4-1; clone size: NA; CDR3 protein: CASSQGGSSPLHF
V gene: TRBV6-5; clone size: NA; CDR3 protein: CASRVDIHTGELFF
V gene: TRBV27; clone size: NA; CDR3 protein: CASSLTVASGAYEQYF
V gene: TRBV30; clone size: NA; CDR3 protein: CAWTTIGGGKSETQYF
V gene: TRBV11-3; clone size: NA; CDR3 protein: CASSLDPRTGGSRETQYF
V gene: TRBV9; clone size: NA; CDR3 protein: CASSHPDTGSSPGELFF
V gene: TRBV18; clone size: NA; CDR3 protein: CASSPLGRTDTGELFF
V gene: TRBV5-5; clone size: once; CDR3 protein: CASSSPWDPKADTQYF
V gene: TRBV18; clone size: NA; CDR3 protein: CASSSLGMGFEQYF
V gene: TRBV5-1; clone size: NA; CDR3 protein: CASSTGQGATGELFF
V gene: TRBV19; clone size: NA; CDR3 protein: CASSMSGQNNSPLHF
V gene: TRBV5-1; clone size: NA; CDR3 protein: CASRFPSSYNEQFF
V gene: TRBV2; clone size: NA; CDR3 protein: CASSEFPAYEQYF
V gene: TRBV6-1; clone size: once; CDR3 protein: CASSEAGQVVSSPLHF
V gene: TRBV11-3; clone size: few; CDR3 protein: CASSLGVRGPLNEQFF
V gene: TRBV11-3; clone size: once; CDR3 protein: CASSLVRGVTQYF
V gene: TRBV6-6; clone size: NA; CDR3 protein: CASSWGLTSGANVLTF
V gene: TRBV5-4; clone size: NA; CDR3 protein: CASSFSAILARAEQYF
V gene: TRBV29-1; clone size: NA; CDR3 protein: CSADEQGNYGYTF
V gene: TRBV2; clone size: NA; CDR3 protein: CASTPSHYTEAFF
V gene: TRBV11-2; clone size: NA; CDR3 protein: CASSLGTARTTDTQYF
V gene: TRBV11-1; clone size: few; CDR3 protein: CASSLAWAGQETQYF
V gene: TRBV10-3; clone size: NA; CDR3 protein: CAISEDSVYGYTF
V gene: TRBV6-5; clone size: few; CDR3 protein: CASSVDRGTSPLHF
V gene: TRBV11-3; clone size: NA; CDR3 protein: CASSKRGGSYNEQFF
V gene: TRBV7-6; clone size: NA; CDR3 protein: CASSLTGGGTEAFF
V gene: TRBV6-5; clone size: NA; CDR3 protein: CASSRRQGIYEQYF